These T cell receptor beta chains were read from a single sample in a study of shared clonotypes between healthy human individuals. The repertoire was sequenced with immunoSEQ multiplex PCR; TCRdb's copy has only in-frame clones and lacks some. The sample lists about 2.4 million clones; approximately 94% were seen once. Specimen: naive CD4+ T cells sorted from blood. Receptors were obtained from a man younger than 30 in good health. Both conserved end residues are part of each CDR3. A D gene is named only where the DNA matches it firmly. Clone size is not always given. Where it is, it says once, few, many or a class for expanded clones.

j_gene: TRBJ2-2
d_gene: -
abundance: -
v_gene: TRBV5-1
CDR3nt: TGCGCCAGCAGCTTGGAAGGGGGAAGTACCGGGGAGCTGTTTTTT
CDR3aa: CASSLEGGSTGELFF

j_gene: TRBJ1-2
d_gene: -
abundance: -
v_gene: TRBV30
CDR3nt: TGTGCCTGGAGTTTTTTTTCGGGGGGGAACTATGGCTACACCTTC
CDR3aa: CAWSFFSGGNYGYTF

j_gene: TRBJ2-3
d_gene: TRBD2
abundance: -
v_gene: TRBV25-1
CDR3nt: TGTGCCAGCAGTGATTCTAGCGGGAGGGCCTTAGATACGCAGTATTTT
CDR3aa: CASSDSSGRALDTQYF

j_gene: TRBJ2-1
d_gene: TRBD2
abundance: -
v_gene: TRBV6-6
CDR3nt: TGTGCCAGCGGGCGAGGACTAGCGGGAGTTGGTGAGCAGTTCTTC
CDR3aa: CASGRGLAGVGEQFF

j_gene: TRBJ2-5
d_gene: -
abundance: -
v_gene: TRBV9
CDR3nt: TGTGCCAGCAGCGTAGGAGTCGGGGGAGGCGAGACCCAGTACTTC
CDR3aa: CASSVGVGGGETQYF

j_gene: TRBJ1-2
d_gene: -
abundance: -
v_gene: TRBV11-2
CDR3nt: TGTGCCAGCGGCCCCCTGGAAGGCTACACCTTC
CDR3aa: CASGPLEGYTF

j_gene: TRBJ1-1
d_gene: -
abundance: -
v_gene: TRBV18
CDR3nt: TGTGCCAGCTCACAAAGACAGGTATCGAACACTGAAGCTTTCTTT
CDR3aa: CASSQRQVSNTEAFF

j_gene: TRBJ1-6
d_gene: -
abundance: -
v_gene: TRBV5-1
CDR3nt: TGCGCCAGCAGCTTTCGACAGGATAATTCACCCCTCCACTTT
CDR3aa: CASSFRQDNSPLHF

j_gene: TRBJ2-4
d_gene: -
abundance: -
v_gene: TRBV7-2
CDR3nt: TGTGCCAGCAGCCTCGGTCTCGGAGCCAAAAACATTCAGTACTTC
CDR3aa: CASSLGLGAKNIQYF

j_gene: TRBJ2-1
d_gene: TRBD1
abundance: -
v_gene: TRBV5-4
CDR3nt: TGTGCCAGCAGCTACTCGACAGGGGGCTTAAATGAGCAGTTCTTC
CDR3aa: CASSYSTGGLNEQFF

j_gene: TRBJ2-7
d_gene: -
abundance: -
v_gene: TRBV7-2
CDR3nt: TGTGCCAGCAGCTTAGCCTCCGGGTTCGGCGAGCAGTACTTC
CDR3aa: CASSLASGFGEQYF

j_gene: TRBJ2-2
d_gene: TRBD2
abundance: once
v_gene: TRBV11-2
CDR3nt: TGTGCCAGCAGCTCGAGCGGGGTGGCAGTTCAATTAACCACCGGGGAGCTGTTTTTT
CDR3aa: CASSSSGVAVQLTTGELFF

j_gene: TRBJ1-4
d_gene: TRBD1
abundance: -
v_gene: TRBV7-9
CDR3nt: TGTGCCAGCAGCATCGGGACAGGGAACGAAAAACTGTTTTTT
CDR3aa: CASSIGTGNEKLFF

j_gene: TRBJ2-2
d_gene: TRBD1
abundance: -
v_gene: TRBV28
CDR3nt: TGTGCCAGCAGTTACTCTGGGACAGGAGTCACCGGGGAGCTGTTTTTT
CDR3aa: CASSYSGTGVTGELFF

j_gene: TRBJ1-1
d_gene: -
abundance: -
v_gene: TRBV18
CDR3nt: TGTGCCAGCTCCCCCGGAGCGGAGAACACTGAAGCTTTCTTT
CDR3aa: CASSPGAENTEAFF

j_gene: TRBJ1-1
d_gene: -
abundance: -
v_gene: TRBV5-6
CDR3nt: TGTGCCAGCAGCTTGGCGCGCATGAACACTGAAGCTTTCTTT
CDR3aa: CASSLARMNTEAFF

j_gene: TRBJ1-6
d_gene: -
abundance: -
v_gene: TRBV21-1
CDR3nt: TGTGCCAGCAGCCTGACGGCCGTCGAGAATTCACCCCTCCACTTT
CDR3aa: CASSLTAVENSPLHF

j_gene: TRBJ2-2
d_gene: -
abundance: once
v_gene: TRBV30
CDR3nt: TGTGCCTGGAGGGAACAGAGGACCAACACCGGGGAGCTGTTTTTT
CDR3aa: CAWREQRTNTGELFF

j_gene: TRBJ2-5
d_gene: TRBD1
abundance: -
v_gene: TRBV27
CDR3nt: TGTGCCAGCAGACCCCTGGGACAGGGACGAGAGACCCAGTACTTC
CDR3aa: CASRPLGQGRETQYF

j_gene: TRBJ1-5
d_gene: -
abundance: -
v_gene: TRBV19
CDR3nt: TGTGCCAGTAGTATAGAGCCAGGGGCTTTAACTCAGCCCCAGCATTTT
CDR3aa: CASSIEPGALTQPQHF

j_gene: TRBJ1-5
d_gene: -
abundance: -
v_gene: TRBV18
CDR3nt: TGTGCCAGCTCATCGGCGGGGGGACGTAATCAGCCCCAGCATTTT
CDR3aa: CASSSAGGRNQPQHF

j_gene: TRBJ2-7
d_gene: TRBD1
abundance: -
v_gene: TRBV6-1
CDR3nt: TGTGCCAGCAGTGAGCCGGGACAGTCCTACGAGCAGTACTTC
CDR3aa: CASSEPGQSYEQYF

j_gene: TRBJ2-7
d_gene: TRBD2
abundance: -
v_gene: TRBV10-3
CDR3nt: TGTGCCATCAGTGAGTGGGGAGGGGCCTACGAGCAGTACTTC
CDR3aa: CAISEWGGAYEQYF

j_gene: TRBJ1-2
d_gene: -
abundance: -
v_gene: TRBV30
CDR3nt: TGTGCCTGGAGACCGCGTGGCAGGCTAGCTAACTATGGCTACACCTTC
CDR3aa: CAWRPRGRLANYGYTF

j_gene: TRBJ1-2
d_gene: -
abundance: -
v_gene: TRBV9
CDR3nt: TGTGCCAGCAGCGTAGAAAAGGACTTTCAGGATGGGCGGTACTACTATGGCTACACCTTC
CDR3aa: CASSVEKDFQDGRYYYGYTF

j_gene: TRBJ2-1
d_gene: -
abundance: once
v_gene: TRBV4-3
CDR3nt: TGCGCCAGCAGCCAAGGAAGGGGGAGCGGGCCCTACAATGAGCAGTTCTTC
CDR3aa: CASSQGRGSGPYNEQFF

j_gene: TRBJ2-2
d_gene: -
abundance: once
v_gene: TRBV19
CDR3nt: TGTGCCAGTAGTATCCACCCCCCCGGGGAGCTGTTTTTT
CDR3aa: CASSIHPPGELFF

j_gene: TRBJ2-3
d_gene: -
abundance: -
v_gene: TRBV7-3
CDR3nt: TGTGCCAGCAGCCGCTTCTACACGGCCTCCACAGATACGCAGTATTTT
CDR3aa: CASSRFYTASTDTQYF

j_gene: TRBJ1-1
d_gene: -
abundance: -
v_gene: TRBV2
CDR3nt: TGTGCCAGCATGAGGGCCATGAACACTGAAGCTTTCTTT
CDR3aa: CASMRAMNTEAFF

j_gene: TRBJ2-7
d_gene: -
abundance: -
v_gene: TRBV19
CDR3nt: TGTGCCAGTAGTATAGAGTCGGGGGCGCCGTACGAGCAGTACTTC
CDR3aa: CASSIESGAPYEQYF

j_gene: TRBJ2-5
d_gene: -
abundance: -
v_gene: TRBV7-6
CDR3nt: TGTGCCAGCAGCTCCCTTATCTACAGACTTACGCAAGAGACCCAGTACTTC
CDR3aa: CASSSLIYRLTQETQYF

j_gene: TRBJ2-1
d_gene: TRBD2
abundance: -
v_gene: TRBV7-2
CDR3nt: TGTGCCAGCAGCCGCCGTTCTTCTAGCGGTATCAATGAGCAGTTCTTC
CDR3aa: CASSRRSSSGINEQFF

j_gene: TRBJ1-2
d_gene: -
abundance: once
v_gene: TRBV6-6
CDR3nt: TGTGCCAGCAGTTATTACGACCGAGCGCAGGATGGCTACACCTTC
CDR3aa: CASSYYDRAQDGYTF

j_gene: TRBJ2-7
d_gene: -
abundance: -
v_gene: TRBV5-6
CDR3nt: TGTGCCAGCAGCTTGAAGGAGCGCTACGAGCAGTACTTC
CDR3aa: CASSLKERYEQYF

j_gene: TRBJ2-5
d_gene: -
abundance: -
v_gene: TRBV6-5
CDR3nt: TGTGCCAGCAACATACGGGGGGCGGTAGGAGAGACCCAGTACTTC
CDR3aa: CASNIRGAVGETQYF

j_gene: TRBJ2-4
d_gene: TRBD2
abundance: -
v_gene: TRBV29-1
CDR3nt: TGCAGCGTTAGCACCGGGACTAGCGGGGGGGTCTACCCTCAGTACTTC
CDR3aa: CSVSTGTSGGVYPQYF

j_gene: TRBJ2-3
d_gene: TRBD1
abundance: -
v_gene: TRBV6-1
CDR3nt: TGTGCCAGCAGTGAGTATGGGACAGCCACAGATACGCAGTATTTT
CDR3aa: CASSEYGTATDTQYF

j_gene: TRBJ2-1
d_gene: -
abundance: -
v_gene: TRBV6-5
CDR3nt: TGTGCCAGCAGTACCCTCCATGAGCAGTTCTTC
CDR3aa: CASSTLHEQFF

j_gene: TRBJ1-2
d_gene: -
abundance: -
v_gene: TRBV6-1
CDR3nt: TGTGCCAGCAGTGTTCCGGGGGGCGGCACCTTC
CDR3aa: CASSVPGGGTF

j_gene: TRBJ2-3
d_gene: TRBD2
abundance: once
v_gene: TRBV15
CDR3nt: TGTGCCACAGACTCGGTGGGGGGGAGCACAGATACGCAGTATTTT
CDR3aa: CATDSVGGSTDTQYF

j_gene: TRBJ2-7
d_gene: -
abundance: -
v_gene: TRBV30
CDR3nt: TGTGCCTGGAGTCCGGGGAGCGGAAACCCCTACGAGCAGTACTTC
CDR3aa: CAWSPGSGNPYEQYF

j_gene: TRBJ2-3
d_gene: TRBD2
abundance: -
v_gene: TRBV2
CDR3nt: TGTGCCAGCACCGAGGCTAGCGGGGGCCCCACAGATACGCAGTATTTT
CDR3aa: CASTEASGGPTDTQYF

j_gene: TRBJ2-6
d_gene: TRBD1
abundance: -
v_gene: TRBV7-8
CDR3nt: TGTGCCAGCAGCTCGAGACAGGGGTCCCTCTCTGGGGCCAACGTCCTGACTTTC
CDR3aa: CASSSRQGSLSGANVLTF

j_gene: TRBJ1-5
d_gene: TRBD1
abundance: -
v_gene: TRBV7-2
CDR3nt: TGTGCCAGCAGCTCTACAGGGGGGCAGCCCCAGCATTTT
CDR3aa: CASSSTGGQPQHF

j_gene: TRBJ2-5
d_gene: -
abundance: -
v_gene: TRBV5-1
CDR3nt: TGCGCCAGCAGCTTAGGGGTGTACCAAGAGACCCAGTACTTC
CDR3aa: CASSLGVYQETQYF